This record looks at one T cell receptor beta chain sequence and its context. This sample stems from a study of OX40 agonist ivuxolimab in advanced cancers. Data came from immunoSEQ multiplex PCR; TCRdb stores just in-frame clones and leaves some out. The table shows roughly 65,000 clones, with around 81% occurring only once. CDR3 length: 16 residues. Germline lookup yields CDR1 PRHDT and CDR2 FYEKMQ (reference sequence). The ends were cut back, 5 bases at V and 3 bases at J, with 19 bases in the middle. Source: CD4+ or CD8+ T cells sorted from blood, taken in a trial of the OX40 agonist ivuxolimab. The sequence derives from an adult with an advanced solid tumor such as melanoma, head and neck, liver or kidney cancer. The chain employs TRBV13 and TRBJ2-5, with D perhaps matching TRBD1 (6 bases). CDR3 in DNA: TGTGCCAGCAGCATCCCGACTGGGAGACAGGAAGAGACCCAGTACTTC. Protein: CASSIPTGRQEETQYF.